These T cell receptor beta chains were read from a single sample in a study of blood T cells in healthy people across ages. TCRdb called the 5' RACE reads again in MiXCR, with one record for every CDR3 protein. The sample has about 640,000 distinct CDR3 sequences, less than 35% seen once. The sequenced sample was blood. The receptors come from a woman over 75 in good health. Each CDR3 is given with its conserved first and last residue. Fields, in order: V gene, D gene, J gene, clone size, CDR3 length, CDR3 protein, CDR3 DNA. The D gene is left open where the match is weak. Size is stated for part of the rows, as once, few or many counts, or as a class when the clone is expanded.

v_gene: TRBV12-3/TRBV12-4; d_gene: NA; j_gene: TRBJ2-4; abundance: many; len: 14; CDR3aa: CASSPGISRDIQYF; CDR3nt: TGTGCCAGCAGCCCCGGTATCTCGAGGGACATTCAGTACTTC
v_gene: TRBV7-9; d_gene: NA; j_gene: TRBJ1-4; abundance: NA; len: 14; CDR3aa: CASSLDRVGEKLFF; CDR3nt: TGTGCCAGCAGCTTAGACAGGGTTGGGGAAAAACTGTTTTTT
v_gene: TRBV29-1; d_gene: NA; j_gene: TRBJ1-2; abundance: many; len: 12; CDR3aa: CSGILGVYGYTF; CDR3nt: TGCAGCGGAATTTTGGGGGTCTATGGCTACACCTTC
v_gene: TRBV12-3/TRBV12-4; d_gene: NA; j_gene: TRBJ1-6; abundance: many; len: 11; CDR3aa: CASSFRGPLHF; CDR3nt: TGTGCCAGCAGTTTTAGGGGACCCCTCCACTTT
v_gene: TRBV5-6; d_gene: NA; j_gene: TRBJ1-5; abundance: few; len: 14; CDR3aa: CASSPRPRNQPQHF; CDR3nt: TGTGCCAGCAGCCCCCGACCGCGCAATCAGCCCCAGCATTTT
v_gene: TRBV12-3/TRBV12-4; d_gene: NA; j_gene: TRBJ1-4; abundance: few; len: 14; CDR3aa: CASRRDQLAEKLFF; CDR3nt: TGTGCCAGCAGGCGGGACCAGCTGGCTGAAAAACTGTTTTTT
v_gene: TRBV6-6; d_gene: NA; j_gene: TRBJ1-2; abundance: many; len: 16; CDR3aa: CATTKPSGPADYGYTF; CDR3nt: TGTGCCACCACAAAACCCTCAGGGCCGGCGGACTATGGCTACACCTTC
v_gene: TRBV20-1; d_gene: TRBD1; j_gene: TRBJ1-1; abundance: NA; len: 15; CDR3aa: CSATRTGRTNTEAFF; CDR3nt: TGCAGTGCTACCCGGACAGGGCGTACGAACACTGAAGCTTTCTTT
v_gene: TRBV20-1; d_gene: NA; j_gene: TRBJ2-3; abundance: few; len: 12; CDR3aa: CSAAGGGDTQYF; CDR3nt: TGCAGTGCGGCCGGGGGAGGAGATACGCAGTATTTT
v_gene: TRBV25-1; d_gene: NA; j_gene: TRBJ2-7; abundance: many; len: 11; CDR3aa: CASSAGYEQYF; CDR3nt: TGTGCCAGCAGTGCAGGGTACGAGCAGTACTTC
v_gene: TRBV20-1; d_gene: NA; j_gene: TRBJ1-1; abundance: many; len: 14; CDR3aa: CSAFSPSGNTEAFF; CDR3nt: TGCAGTGCCTTCAGCCCGTCCGGGAACACTGAAGCTTTCTTT
v_gene: TRBV7-2; d_gene: TRBD2; j_gene: TRBJ2-1; abundance: many; len: 16; CDR3aa: CASSLIAGISYNEQFF; CDR3nt: TGTGCCAGCAGCTTAATAGCGGGGATCTCCTACAATGAGCAGTTCTTC
v_gene: TRBV4-3; d_gene: NA; j_gene: TRBJ2-7; abundance: many; len: 15; CDR3aa: CASRQSPQSYYEQYF; CDR3nt: TGCGCCAGCAGACAAAGTCCGCAGAGCTACTACGAGCAGTACTTC
v_gene: TRBV6-5; d_gene: NA; j_gene: TRBJ1-2; abundance: NA; len: 13; CDR3aa: CAAISRRGYGDTF; CDR3nt: TGTGCCGCTATCTCGAGGCGTGGCTATGGCGACACCTTC
v_gene: TRBV7-9; d_gene: TRBD1; j_gene: TRBJ1-1; abundance: NA; len: 14; CDR3aa: CASSMGQGADEAFF; CDR3nt: TGTGCCAGCAGCATGGGACAGGGGGCGGATGAAGCTTTCTTT
v_gene: TRBV2; d_gene: NA; j_gene: TRBJ1-5; abundance: many; len: 14; CDR3aa: CASSSGLVNQPQHF; CDR3nt: TGTGCCAGCAGCTCTGGACTGGTGAATCAGCCCCAGCATTTT
v_gene: TRBV25-1; d_gene: NA; j_gene: TRBJ1-2; abundance: NA; len: 13; CDR3aa: CASSIGGPDGYTF; CDR3nt: TGTGCCAGCAGTATAGGGGGTCCGGATGGCTACACCTTC
v_gene: TRBV12-3/TRBV12-4; d_gene: TRBD1; j_gene: TRBJ2-3; abundance: NA; len: 17; CDR3aa: CASSLHSTGPYTDTQYF; CDR3nt: TGTGCCAGCAGTTTACATTCGACAGGGCCTTACACAGATACGCAGTATTTT
v_gene: TRBV4-2; d_gene: TRBD2; j_gene: TRBJ2-2; abundance: few; len: 18; CDR3aa: CASSLVTSGGANTGELFF; CDR3nt: TGTGCCAGCAGCCTCGTGACTAGCGGGGGGGCGAACACCGGGGAGCTGTTTTTT
v_gene: TRBV30; d_gene: NA; j_gene: TRBJ1-2; abundance: few; len: 14; CDR3aa: CAWSENRGNYGYTF; CDR3nt: TGTGCCTGGAGTGAAAACAGAGGGAACTATGGCTACACCTTC
v_gene: TRBV13; d_gene: NA; j_gene: TRBJ1-1; abundance: NA; len: 15; CDR3aa: CASSLGPGVNTEAFF; CDR3nt: TGTGCCAGCAGCTTAGGACCGGGGGTGAACACTGAAGCTTTCTTT
v_gene: TRBV2; d_gene: TRBD1; j_gene: TRBJ1-1; abundance: NA; len: 16; CDR3aa: CASSVDNRGQGTEAFF; CDR3nt: TGTGCCAGCAGTGTGGACAACAGGGGGCAGGGTACTGAAGCTTTCTTT
v_gene: TRBV6-6; d_gene: NA; j_gene: TRBJ2-7; abundance: many; len: 15; CDR3aa: CASSPPGGQFYEQYF; CDR3nt: TGTGCCAGCAGCCCCCCCGGGGGACAATTTTACGAGCAGTACTTC
v_gene: TRBV6-6; d_gene: NA; j_gene: TRBJ1-5; abundance: many; len: 15; CDR3aa: CASSYRTDSRQPQHF; CDR3nt: TGTGCCAGCAGTTACCGGACTGATTCTAGACAGCCCCAGCATTTT
v_gene: TRBV9; d_gene: NA; j_gene: TRBJ1-1; abundance: many; len: 14; CDR3aa: CASSVGAPNTEAFF; CDR3nt: TGTGCCAGCAGCGTAGGGGCTCCGAACACTGAAGCTTTCTTT
v_gene: TRBV7-9; d_gene: NA; j_gene: TRBJ2-3; abundance: many; len: 14; CDR3aa: CASTPLANTDTQYF; CDR3nt: TGTGCCAGCACCCCCCTAGCGAACACAGATACGCAGTATTTT
v_gene: TRBV11-2; d_gene: TRBD2; j_gene: TRBJ2-7; abundance: many; len: 14; CDR3aa: CASSFSGGVYEQYF; CDR3nt: TGTGCCAGCAGCTTTAGCGGGGGGGTTTACGAGCAGTACTTC
v_gene: TRBV9; d_gene: TRBD1; j_gene: TRBJ1-4; abundance: NA; len: 17; CDR3aa: CASSVAPGQGGNEKLFF; CDR3nt: TGTGCCAGCAGCGTAGCCCCGGGACAGGGGGGAAATGAAAAACTGTTTTTT
v_gene: TRBV28; d_gene: TRBD2; j_gene: TRBJ2-2; abundance: NA; len: 16; CDR3aa: CASSASGLWNTGELFF; CDR3nt: TGTGCCAGCAGTGCTAGCGGGTTATGGAACACCGGGGAGCTGTTTTTT
v_gene: TRBV7-9; d_gene: TRBD2; j_gene: TRBJ2-5; abundance: NA; len: 16; CDR3aa: CAGSSRLAGGRETQYF; CDR3nt: TGTGCCGGCAGCTCTCGACTAGCGGGGGGTCGAGAGACCCAGTACTTC
v_gene: TRBV2; d_gene: TRBD1; j_gene: TRBJ2-5; abundance: NA; len: 13; CDR3aa: CASSRQGLRKQYF; CDR3nt: TGTGCCAGCAGTCGACAGGGGTTGCGCAAGCAGTACTTC
v_gene: TRBV27; d_gene: TRBD2; j_gene: TRBJ2-1; abundance: many; len: 17; CDR3aa: CASSFSLAGGLGNEQFF; CDR3nt: TGTGCCAGCAGTTTCAGTCTAGCGGGGGGGCTCGGCAATGAGCAGTTCTTC
v_gene: TRBV30; d_gene: NA; j_gene: TRBJ1-5; abundance: NA; len: 14; CDR3aa: CAWSRDSAGQPQHF; CDR3nt: TGTGCCTGGAGTCGGGATTCAGCAGGTCAGCCCCAGCATTTT
v_gene: TRBV20-1; d_gene: NA; j_gene: TRBJ2-1; abundance: NA; len: 12; CDR3aa: CSASRSGNEQFF; CDR3nt: TGCAGTGCTAGCCGGAGTGGCAATGAGCAGTTCTTC
v_gene: TRBV6-5; d_gene: NA; j_gene: TRBJ1-2; abundance: many; len: 14; CDR3aa: CASSLTGGSYGYTF; CDR3nt: TGTGCCAGCAGTTTGACAGGAGGTTCCTATGGCTACACCTTC
v_gene: TRBV3-1; d_gene: NA; j_gene: TRBJ2-5; abundance: few; len: 15; CDR3aa: CASSQNPGQKETQYF; CDR3nt: TGTGCCAGCAGCCAAAACCCGGGACAAAAAGAGACCCAGTACTTC
v_gene: TRBV6-2/TRBV6-3; d_gene: NA; j_gene: TRBJ2-3; abundance: NA; len: 15; CDR3aa: CASGHTDRITDAQYF; CDR3nt: TGTGCCAGCGGTCATACGGACAGAATCACAGATGCGCAGTATTTT
v_gene: TRBV7-8; d_gene: NA; j_gene: TRBJ2-2; abundance: many; len: 15; CDR3aa: CASSFNGANTGELFF; CDR3nt: TGTGCCAGCAGCTTTAACGGAGCGAACACCGGGGAGCTGTTTTTT
v_gene: TRBV20-1; d_gene: NA; j_gene: TRBJ1-5; abundance: few; len: 17; CDR3aa: CSAPRGGRSHSNQPQHF; CDR3nt: TGCAGTGCTCCCCGGGGGGGCAGGAGCCATAGCAATCAGCCCCAGCATTTT
v_gene: TRBV29-1; d_gene: NA; j_gene: TRBJ2-6; abundance: many; len: 14; CDR3aa: CSVQGGIGANVLTF; CDR3nt: TGCAGCGTACAGGGGGGGATCGGGGCCAACGTCCTGACTTTC
v_gene: TRBV4-1; d_gene: TRBD1; j_gene: TRBJ2-1; abundance: NA; len: 17; CDR3aa: CASSQDPGTGTQETQFF; CDR3nt: TGCGCCAGCAGTCAAGATCCTGGGACAGGGACCCAAGAGACCCAGTTCTTC
v_gene: TRBV7-9; d_gene: TRBD2; j_gene: TRBJ2-5; abundance: NA; len: 16; CDR3aa: CASSTPPGLAQETQYF; CDR3nt: TGTGCCAGCAGCACGCCGCCGGGACTAGCACAAGAGACCCAGTACTTC
v_gene: TRBV14; d_gene: TRBD1; j_gene: TRBJ1-4; abundance: NA; len: 15; CDR3aa: CASSCRTGEKEKLFF; CDR3nt: TGTGCCAGCAGCTGCCGGACAGGGGAGAAAGAAAAACTGTTTTTT
v_gene: TRBV2; d_gene: NA; j_gene: TRBJ2-7; abundance: many; len: 12; CDR3aa: CASSERNYEQYF; CDR3nt: TGTGCCAGCAGTGAGAGAAACTACGAGCAGTACTTC
v_gene: TRBV6-6; d_gene: NA; j_gene: TRBJ1-2; abundance: NA; len: 17; CDR3aa: CATTSGTLGGGNYGYTF; CDR3nt: TGTGCCACCACCTCCGGGACCCTCGGTGGGGGAAACTATGGCTACACCTTC
v_gene: TRBV20-1; d_gene: NA; j_gene: TRBJ2-1; abundance: NA; len: 15; CDR3aa: CSAVPRRVAYNEQSF; CDR3nt: TGCAGTGCCGTTCCTCGGAGGGTCGCCTACAATGAGCAGTCCTTC
v_gene: TRBV6-2/TRBV6-3; d_gene: TRBD2; j_gene: TRBJ2-1; abundance: many; len: 15; CDR3aa: CASSYDRAGNNEQFF; CDR3nt: TGTGCCAGCAGTTACGACCGAGCGGGGAACAATGAGCAGTTCTTC
v_gene: TRBV9; d_gene: NA; j_gene: TRBJ1-5; abundance: many; len: 12; CDR3aa: CASSVGSGVQHF; CDR3nt: TGTGCCAGCAGCGTAGGGTCGGGGGTCCAGCATTTT
v_gene: TRBV7-3; d_gene: TRBD2; j_gene: TRBJ2-5; abundance: many; len: 15; CDR3aa: CASSSRGGSQETQYF; CDR3nt: TGTGCCAGCAGCTCCCGCGGGGGGTCTCAAGAGACCCAGTACTTC